These 20 T cell receptor beta chains were sequenced from one sample in a study of technical replicates of blood from a handful of donors (dated by TCRdb to between 2016 and 2019). Library preparation was by the immunoSEQ multiplex PCR assay. TCRdb limited this immuneACCESS table to in-frame rearrangements with V and J called. A share of clones is missing; checked studies link under half to unresolved V genes, and the rest is unexplained. In all, the sample holds under 95,000 clones, and 92% of those were seen once. The ten largest clones represent under 0.45% of the sample. Sequenced material: T cells isolated from PBMCs. These receptors all stem from a human donor in good health.

This chain uses TRBV11-3 with TRBJ1-4, with D tentatively TRBD1 (6 bases). Per germline, CDR1 SGHNT and CDR2 YENEEA. This CDR3 has 16 amino acids. V was trimmed by 2 bases and J by 11 bases, leaving 21 bases between them. Written as DNA, the CDR3 is TGTGCCAGCAGCTTACAGGTTCCGAGGGACAAAGGGAAACTGTTTTTT. Amino acids: CASSLQVPRDKGKLFF. Using reference TRBV11-3 and TRBJ1-4 for the parts outside the CDR3, the full variable domain is EAGVVQSPRYKIIEKKQPVAFWCNPISGHNTLYWYLQNLGQGPELLIRYENEEAVDDSQLPKDRFSAERLKGVDSTLKIQPAELGDSAVYLCASSLQVPRDKGKLFFGSGTQLSVL.

The V and J genes are TRBV19 and TRBJ2-5, with D tentatively TRBD1 (5 bases). Per germline, CDR1 LNHDA and CDR2 SQIVND (reference sequence). This CDR3 region has 14 residues. V lost 7 bases and J 1 base, leaving 13 bases between the germline ends. This chain's CDR3 is CASTDRGTQETQYF. In DNA form, the CDR3 reads TGTGCCAGTACGGATAGGGGTACCCAAGAGACCCAGTACTTC.

The V and J genes are TRBV7-2 and TRBJ1-1, with D perhaps matching TRBD1 (5 bases). The germline V gene has CDR1 SGHTA and CDR2 FQGNSA. The V end was cut by 1 base, the J end by 4 bases, with 7 bases between. This CDR3 contains 13 residues. The CDR3 is CASSLGGFTEAFF. The CDR3 coding sequence is TGTGCCAGCAGCTTAGGGGGCTTCACTGAAGCTTTCTTT.

The chain combines TRBV6-6 with TRBJ2-5; a possible D gene is TRBD2 (6 bases). V was clipped by 2 bases and J by 1 base, with 11 bases between them. CDR1 MNHNY and CDR2 SVGAGI come from the germline V gene (reference sequence). This CDR3 contains 15 residues. The CDR3 reads CASSYGRSAQETQYF. The DNA of the CDR3 is TGTGCCAGCAGTTACGGGAGGTCAGCCCAAGAGACCCAGTACTTC.

The chain has TRBV27 and TRBJ1-2, with TRBD1 identical over 8 bases. Trimming removed 2 bases from V and 7 bases from J; junction bases left unmatched: 12. The CDR3 loop spans 16 amino acids. CDR1 is MNHEY and CDR2 is SMNVEV in the germline V gene (reference sequence). CDR3 loop: CASSLGVQGGAFGYTF. The CDR3, as DNA: TGTGCCAGCAGTTTAGGGGTACAGGGGGGGGCTTTTGGCTACACCTTC.

The gene calls are TRBV9 and TRBJ2-3; the D gene is possibly TRBD2 (5 bases). CDR3 length equals 14 residues. Germline lookup yields CDR1 SGDLS and CDR2 YYNGEE. Trimming stripped 4 bases from V and 6 bases from J, with 15 bases between. The CDR3 bases are TGTGCCAGCAGCCCAACATTAGGACTGGATACGCAGTATTTT. Translation: CASSPTLGLDTQYF.

This clone was seen just once. V usage is TRBV5-1 and J usage is TRBJ2-2, with a possible D match to TRBD1 (5 bases). The CDR3 extends over 15 amino acids. The V gene's germline CDR1 is SGHRS and CDR2 YFSETQ. The V and J ends lost 5 bases and 5 bases respectively, with 16 bases between them. CDR3 region: CASRLGQENTGELFF. DNA for the CDR3: TGCGCCAGCAGGCTAGGACAAGAAAATACCGGGGAGCTGTTTTTT.

The genes are TRBV7-9 and TRBJ2-7, with D perhaps matching TRBD2 (5 bases). Germline CDR1 and CDR2: SEHNR and FQNEAQ (reference sequence). The CDR3 contains 14 residues. Trimming cost V 5 bases and J 0 bases, with 11 bases left between them. In DNA form, the CDR3 reads TGTGCCAGCAGCGGAGGAGGCCTCTCCTACGAGCAGTACTTC. As protein: CASSGGGLSYEQYF.

This clone occurred a few times. The chain recombines TRBV7-8 with TRBJ1-5, with 7 bases identical to TRBD1. The junction had 8 bases not matched to a gene; V was cut back by 3 bases and J by 3 bases. CDR1 is SGHVS and CDR2 is FQNEAQ in the germline V gene. The CDR3 has 16 amino acids. The CDR3 here is CASSFVQGQINQPQHF. DNA of the CDR3: TGTGCCAGCAGCTTTGTCCAGGGACAGATCAATCAGCCCCAGCATTTT.

This clone was found a few times. The sample carries other DNA sequences with the same CDR3. The chain has TRBV7-9 and TRBJ2-7; 7 bases map to TRBD2. Germline CDR1 reads SEHNR; CDR2 reads FQNEAQ (reference sequence). J lost 3 bases, V lost 5 bases, and 4 bases had no gene match. The CDR3 contains 13 residues. CDR3 nucleotides: TGTGCCAGCAGCCGACGGGAGGACTACGAGCAGTACTTC. Protein product: CASSRREDYEQYF.

The genes are TRBV4-1 and TRBJ1-1; D remains ambiguous. CDR1 and CDR2 (germline): MGHRA, YSYEKL. This CDR3 is 14 amino acids long. The V end lost 1 base, the J end lost 1 base, and 7 bases lay between the germline ends. As DNA, the CDR3 is TGCGCCAGCAGCCAAGTGGGGAGGAACACTGAAGCTTTCTTT. This gives the protein CASSQVGRNTEAFF.

This clone was recorded only once. The chain is built from TRBV7-2 and TRBJ2-7, with 7 bases lining up with TRBD2. Trimming cost V 6 bases and J 2 bases; bases outside gene matches: 10. Germline CDR1 and CDR2: SGHTA and FQGNSA. CDR3 length: 15 amino acids. The CDR3 protein is CASRPSLAETYEQYF. The DNA for the CDR3 is TGTGCCAGCAGGCCAAGCCTAGCGGAAACCTACGAGCAGTACTTC.

The chain joins TRBV27 to TRBJ2-1; D not resolved. V lost 5 bases, J lost 1 base, and 12 bases lay in between. Germline V gene data show CDR1 as MNHEY and CDR2 as SMNVEV (reference sequence). This CDR3 region has 15 residues. The CDR3 loop is CASSPPYNSYNEQFF. The CDR3 DNA is TGTGCCAGCAGTCCCCCATACAATTCCTACAATGAGCAGTTCTTC.

The chain joins TRBV10-2 to TRBJ1-2; 8 bases fit TRBD1. The CDR3 is made up of 12 amino acids. Unmatched junction bases numbered 7, after V lost 8 bases and J lost 8 bases. Germline V gene data show CDR1 as WSHSY and CDR2 as SAAADI. CDR3 in amino acids: CASFQGAEGYTF. The CDR3 nucleotides are TGCGCCAGCTTCCAGGGGGCGGAGGGCTACACCTTC.

The V gene is TRBV7-9, the J gene TRBJ1-3; D remains unclear. The germline V gene has CDR1 SEHNR and CDR2 FQNEAQ (reference sequence). There are 11 residues in the CDR3. The V gene lost 4 bases and the J gene lost 4 bases, with 2 bases spanning the gap. CDR3 sequence (DNA): TGTGCCAGCAGCTCGGGAAACACCATATATTTT. Protein: CASSSGNTIYF.

The chain is built from TRBV29-1 and TRBJ1-1, with no clear D. Germline CDR1 and CDR2: SQVTM and ANQGSEA. V was trimmed by 4 bases and J by 4 bases, leaving 22 bases between them. The CDR3 contains 16 residues. The DNA of the CDR3 is TGCAGCGTTGTTTTTCCGGGAAGGTGGGTCAGCACTGAAGCTTTCTTT. Translation gives CSVVFPGRWVSTEAFF.

The chain carries TRBV11-2 and TRBJ2-1; D possibly corresponds to TRBD2 (5 bases). The CDR3 is made up of 15 amino acids. Trimming removed 1 base from V and 3 bases from J, with 10 bases in between. Germline V lookup: CDR1 SGHAT, CDR2 FQNNGV. The CDR3 nucleotides are TGTGCCAGCAGCTTAGTACTAGTAGGCTACAATGAGCAGTTCTTC. Its translation: CASSLVLVGYNEQFF.

The rearrangement uses TRBV4-2 and TRBJ2-3; 10 bases agree with TRBD2. There are 16 residues in the CDR3. The germline V gene has CDR1 LGHNA and CDR2 YNFKEQ. J lost 6 bases, V lost 1 base, and 7 bases had no gene match. The CDR3 bases are TGTGCCAGCAGCCAAGTATGGCTAGCGGGAGAGGATACGCAGTATTTT. Translation gives CASSQVWLAGEDTQYF.

The chain combines TRBV10-2 with TRBJ2-7; 7 bases match TRBD1. V was clipped by 3 bases and J by 3 bases; unmatched bases: 5. CDR1 and CDR2 from the germline V gene are WSHSY and SAAADI. The CDR3 is 14 residues long. In DNA, the CDR3 is TGCGCCAGCAGTGACTCCGGGACAGACTACGAGCAGTACTTC. It is translated as CASSDSGTDYEQYF.

CDR3 bases: TGCGCCAGCACCGCATGGGGGGAGGAAAACATTCAGTACTTC. It translates to CASTAWGEENIQYF. This chain uses TRBV23-1 with TRBJ2-4; maybe TRBD2 (6 bases). TRBV23-1 is flagged as an ORF with uncertain function. CDR3 length: 14 residues. V shed 7 bases and J shed 5 bases, with 15 bases lying between them.